The present TCR beta chain was sequenced within a study of vaccination effects on CD4 cells after COVID-19. For the study at large: Researchers obtained post-vaccine samples at a median of 72 days past the second dose. The researchers cultured some 1.9 million PBMC per well with 8 to 10 IU/ml IL-2 and 7.5 to 10 ug/ml peptides.

The repertoire was sequenced with immunoSEQ multiplex PCR; TCRdb's copy has only in-frame clones and lacks some. The repertoire includes tens of thousands of clones, around 70% of them detected once, and approximately 2% sits in the top ten. With respect to this clone: Its antigen is currently unknown.

Subsequent to a culture period of 10 days, CD4+ T cells were isolated. As their vaccination, participants received two doses of either BNT162b2 or mRNA-1273. Negative nucleocapsid antibody tests before and after vaccination confirmed no previous SARS-CoV-2 infection. Both day 3 and day 7 saw half the medium replaced with IL-2 medium. The sequence came from a human donor who received a COVID-19 vaccine. The sequencing here drew on CD4+ T cells from PBMCs cultured without peptide, taken after COVID-19 vaccination.

CDR3 loop: CASSLRIQQGMNTEAFF. The DNA of the CDR3 is TGTGCCAGCAGTTTACGCATTCAACAGGGGATGAACACTGAAGCTTTCTTT. The genes are TRBV27 and TRBJ1-1; 7 bases are a match to TRBD1. The V gene's germline CDR1 is MNHEY and CDR2 SMNVEV (reference sequence). With V trimmed by 2 bases and J by 0 bases, 9 bases remained unmatched. This CDR3 is built from 17 residues.